A selection of T cell receptor beta chains follows, all from one sample in a study of blood T cell repertoires in COVID-19. TCRdb's table, derived via immunoSEQ multiplex PCR, lists solely in-frame clones and lacks some. The table shows a few hundred thousand clones, with more than 70% occurring only once. Specimen: peripheral blood. These TCRs come from a woman aged 25 to 39 with COVID-19, enrolled during active disease. CDR3s include the opening cysteine and the closing phenylalanine or tryptophan. The D gene is left open where the match is weak. Expanded clones get a size class; other rows say once, few or many, or leave the size out.

NA	TRBV2	TRBJ1-6	NA	TGTGCCAGCAGTGAGGGACTTTCGGGAAATTCACCCCTCCACTTT	CASSEGLSGNSPLHF
NA	TRBV6-6	TRBJ1-1	once	TGTGCCAGCAGTTATCAGGCAGGATCGAACACTGAAGCTTTCTTT	CASSYQAGSNTEAFF
TRBD1	TRBV19	TRBJ1-6	NA	TGTGCCAGTAGTATGGGACAGCATAATTCACCCCTCCACTTT	CASSMGQHNSPLHF
NA	TRBV30	TRBJ1-1	NA	TGTGCCTGGAGTGTAGCCGGGGGCACTGAAGCTTTCTTT	CAWSVAGGTEAFF
NA	TRBV6-1	TRBJ1-1	few	TGTGCCAGCAGTGAATACGGCGGCGGACGCAGGGGCACTGAAGCTTTCTTT	CASSEYGGGRRGTEAFF
NA	TRBV28	TRBJ2-1	NA	TGTGCCAGCAGTTTACCCCCGGGAGCAAACAATGAGCAGTTCTTC	CASSLPPGANNEQFF
NA	TRBV2	TRBJ1-1	many	TGTGCCAGCATTAACCCGCCGGACAGTTACCCTACCGCTGAAGCTTTCTTT	CASINPPDSYPTAEAFF
NA	TRBV18	TRBJ1-2	NA	TGTGCCAGCTCACCACCGGGGGGAGAAGGCTACACCTTC	CASSPPGGEGYTF
NA	TRBV3-1/TRBV3-2	TRBJ2-3	NA	TGTGCCAGCAGCCAAAACCCCCCAGGTTCCCCGCAGTATTTT	CASSQNPPGSPQYF
NA	TRBV18	TRBJ1-5	NA	TGTGCCAGCTCACCCCCCGGCAATCAGCCCCAGCATTTT	CASSPPGNQPQHF
NA	TRBV7-8	TRBJ2-1	NA	TGTGCCAGCAGCTTGGGGGGAACCAGCGAGCAGTTCTTC	CASSLGGTSEQFF
TRBD2	TRBV7-2	TRBJ2-3	NA	TGTGCCAGCAGCTTAGCGGGGACTAGGGACGGAGATACGCAGTATTTT	CASSLAGTRDGDTQYF
TRBD2	TRBV7-2	TRBJ2-5	NA	TGTGCCAGCAGCTTAGGACTAGCGGGGGGGCCGGAGACCCAGTACTTC	CASSLGLAGGPETQYF